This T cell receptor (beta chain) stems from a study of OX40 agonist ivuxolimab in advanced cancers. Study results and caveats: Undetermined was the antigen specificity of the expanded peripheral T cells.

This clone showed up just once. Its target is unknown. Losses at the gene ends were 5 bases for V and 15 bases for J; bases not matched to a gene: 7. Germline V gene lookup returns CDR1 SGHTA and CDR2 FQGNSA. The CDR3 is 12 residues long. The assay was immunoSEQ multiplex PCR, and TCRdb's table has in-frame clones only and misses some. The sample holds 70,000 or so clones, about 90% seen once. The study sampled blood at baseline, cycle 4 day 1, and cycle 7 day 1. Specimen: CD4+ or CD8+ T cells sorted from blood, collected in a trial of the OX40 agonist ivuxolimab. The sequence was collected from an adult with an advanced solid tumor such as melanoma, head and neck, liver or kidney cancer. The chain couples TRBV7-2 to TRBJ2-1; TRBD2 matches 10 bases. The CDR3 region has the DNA TGTGCCAGCAGCACTACTAGCGGGACACGGTTCTTC. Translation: CASSTTSGTRFF.